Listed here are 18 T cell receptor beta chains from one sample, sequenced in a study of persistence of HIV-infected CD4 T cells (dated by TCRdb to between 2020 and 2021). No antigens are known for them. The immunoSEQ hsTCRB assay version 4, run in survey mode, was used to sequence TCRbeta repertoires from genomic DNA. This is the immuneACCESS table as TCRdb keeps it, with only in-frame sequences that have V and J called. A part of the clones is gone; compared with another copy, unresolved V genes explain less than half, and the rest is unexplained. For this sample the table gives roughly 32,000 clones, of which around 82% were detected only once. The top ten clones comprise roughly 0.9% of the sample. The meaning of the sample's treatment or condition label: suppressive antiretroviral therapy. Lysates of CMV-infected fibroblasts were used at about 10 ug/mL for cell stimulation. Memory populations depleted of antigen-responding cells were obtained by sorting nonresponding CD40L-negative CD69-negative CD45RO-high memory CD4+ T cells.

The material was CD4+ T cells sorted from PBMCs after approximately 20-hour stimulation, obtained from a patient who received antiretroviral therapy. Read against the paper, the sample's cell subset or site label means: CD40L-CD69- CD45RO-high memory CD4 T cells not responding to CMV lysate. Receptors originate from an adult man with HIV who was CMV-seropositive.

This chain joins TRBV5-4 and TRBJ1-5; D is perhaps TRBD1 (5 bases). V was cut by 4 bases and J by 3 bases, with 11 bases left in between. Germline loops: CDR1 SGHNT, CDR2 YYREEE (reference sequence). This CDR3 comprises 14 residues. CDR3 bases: TGTGCCAGCAGCCTGGGGGGGGACAATCAGCCCCAGCATTTT. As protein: CASSLGGDNQPQHF.

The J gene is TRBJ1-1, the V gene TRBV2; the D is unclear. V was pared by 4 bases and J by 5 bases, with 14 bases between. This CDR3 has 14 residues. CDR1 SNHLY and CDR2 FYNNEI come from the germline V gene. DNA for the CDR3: TGTGCCAGCAGTGGAGGGTCTCAGAGGACTGAAGCTTTCTTT. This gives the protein CASSGGSQRTEAFF.

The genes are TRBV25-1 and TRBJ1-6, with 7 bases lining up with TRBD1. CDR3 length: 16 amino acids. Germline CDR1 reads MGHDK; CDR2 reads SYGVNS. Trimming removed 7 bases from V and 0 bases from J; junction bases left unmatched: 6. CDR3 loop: CASIDRVSSYNSPLHF. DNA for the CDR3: TGTGCCAGCATAGACAGGGTATCCTCCTATAATTCACCCCTCCACTTT.

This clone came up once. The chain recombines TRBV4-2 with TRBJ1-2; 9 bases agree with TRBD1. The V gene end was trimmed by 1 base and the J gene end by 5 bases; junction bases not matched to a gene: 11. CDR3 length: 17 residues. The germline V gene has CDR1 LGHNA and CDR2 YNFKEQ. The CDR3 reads CASSQATGTGYSYGYTF. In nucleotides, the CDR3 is TGTGCCAGCAGCCAAGCGACCGGGACAGGGTATTCGTATGGCTACACCTTC.

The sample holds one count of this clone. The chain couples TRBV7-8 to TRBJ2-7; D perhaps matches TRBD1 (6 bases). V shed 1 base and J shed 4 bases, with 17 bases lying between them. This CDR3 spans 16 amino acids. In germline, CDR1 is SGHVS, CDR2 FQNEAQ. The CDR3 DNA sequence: TGTGCCAGCAGCTTAGTCGGTACAGGGATTACGTACGAGCAGTACTTC. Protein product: CASSLVGTGITYEQYF.

The CDR3 protein is CASRGGGALEQFF. CDR3 in DNA: TGTGCCAGCAGAGGAGGGGGGGCCCTTGAGCAGTTCTTC. This sequence joins TRBV7-2 and TRBJ2-1; perhaps TRBD2 as D (7 bases). V was cut by 6 bases and J by 9 bases, with 15 bases left in between. Germline V gives CDR1 SGHTA, CDR2 FQGNSA. This CDR3 has 13 residues.

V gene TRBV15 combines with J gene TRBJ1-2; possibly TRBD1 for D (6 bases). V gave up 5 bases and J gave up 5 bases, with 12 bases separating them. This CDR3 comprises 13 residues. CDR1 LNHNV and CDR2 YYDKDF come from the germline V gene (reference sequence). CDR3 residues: CATSGRGGYGYTF. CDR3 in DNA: TGTGCCACCAGCGGTAGAGGGGGTTATGGCTACACCTTC. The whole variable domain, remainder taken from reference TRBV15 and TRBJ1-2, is DAMVIQNPRYQVTQFGKPVTLSCSQTLNHNVMYWYQQKSSQAPKLLFHYYDKDFNNEADTPDNFQSRRPNTSFCFLDIRSPGLGDTAMYLCATSGRGGYGYTFGSGTRLTVV.

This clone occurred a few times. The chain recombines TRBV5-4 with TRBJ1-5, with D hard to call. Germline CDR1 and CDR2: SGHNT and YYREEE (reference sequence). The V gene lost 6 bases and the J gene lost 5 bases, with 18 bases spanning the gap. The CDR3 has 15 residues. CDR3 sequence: CASIPPACADQPQHF. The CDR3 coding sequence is TGTGCCAGCATCCCACCCGCTTGTGCTGATCAGCCCCAGCATTTT.

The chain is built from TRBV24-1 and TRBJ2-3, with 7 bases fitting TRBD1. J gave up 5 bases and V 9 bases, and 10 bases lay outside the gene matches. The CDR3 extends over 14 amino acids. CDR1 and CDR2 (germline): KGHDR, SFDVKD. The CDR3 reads CATGGQLNGDTQYF. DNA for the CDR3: TGTGCCACCGGGGGACAGCTGAATGGAGATACGCAGTATTTT.

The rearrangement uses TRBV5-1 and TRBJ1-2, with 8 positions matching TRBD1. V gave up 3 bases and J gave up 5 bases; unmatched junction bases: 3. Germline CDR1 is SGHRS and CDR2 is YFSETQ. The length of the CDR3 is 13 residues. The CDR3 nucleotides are TGCGCCAGCAGCTCCCGACAGGGGTATGGCTACACCTTC. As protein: CASSSRQGYGYTF.

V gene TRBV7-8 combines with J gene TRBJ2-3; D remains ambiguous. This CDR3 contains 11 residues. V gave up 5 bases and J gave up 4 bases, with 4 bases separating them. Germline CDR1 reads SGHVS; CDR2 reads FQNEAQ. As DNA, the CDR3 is TGTGCCAGCAGCCACGCAGATACGCAGTATTTT. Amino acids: CASSHADTQYF.

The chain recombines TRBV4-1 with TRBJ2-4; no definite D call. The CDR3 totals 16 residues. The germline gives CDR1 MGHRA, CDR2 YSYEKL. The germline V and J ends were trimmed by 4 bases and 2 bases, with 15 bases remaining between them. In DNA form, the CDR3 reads TGCGCCAGCAGCCTTCGATTTAACTGGCCCAAAAACATTCAGTACTTC. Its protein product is CASSLRFNWPKNIQYF.

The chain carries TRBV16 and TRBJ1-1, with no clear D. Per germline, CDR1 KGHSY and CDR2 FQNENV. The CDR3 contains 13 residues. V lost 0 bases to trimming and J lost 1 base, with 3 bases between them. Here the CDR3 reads CASSQSENTEAFF. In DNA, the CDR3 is TGTGCCAGCAGCCAATCGGAGAACACTGAAGCTTTCTTT.

The CDR3 sequence is CASRGAGGHQPQHF. The CDR3 DNA reads TGTGCCAGCAGGGGCGCGGGAGGGCATCAGCCCCAGCATTTT. The V call is TRBV6-5, the J call TRBJ1-5; D gene uncertain. Between the trimmed V and J ends, which lost 6 bases and 5 bases, there was a span of 14 bases. The length of the CDR3 is 14 residues. CDR1 is MNHEY and CDR2 is SVGAGI in the germline V gene.

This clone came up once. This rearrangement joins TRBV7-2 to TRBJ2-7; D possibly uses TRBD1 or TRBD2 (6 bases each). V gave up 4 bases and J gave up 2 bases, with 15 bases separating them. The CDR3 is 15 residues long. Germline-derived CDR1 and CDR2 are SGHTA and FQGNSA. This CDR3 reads CASSWKGGSPYEQYF. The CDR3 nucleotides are TGTGCCAGCAGCTGGAAGGGGGGTTCTCCCTACGAGCAGTACTTC.

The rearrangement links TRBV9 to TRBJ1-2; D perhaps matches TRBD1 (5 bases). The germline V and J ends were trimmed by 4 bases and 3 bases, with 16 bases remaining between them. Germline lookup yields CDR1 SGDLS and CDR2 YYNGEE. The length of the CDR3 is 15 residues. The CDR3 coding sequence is TGTGCCAGCAGCACCGTCGGGCTGGGGGACTATGGCTACACCTTC. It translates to CASSTVGLGDYGYTF.

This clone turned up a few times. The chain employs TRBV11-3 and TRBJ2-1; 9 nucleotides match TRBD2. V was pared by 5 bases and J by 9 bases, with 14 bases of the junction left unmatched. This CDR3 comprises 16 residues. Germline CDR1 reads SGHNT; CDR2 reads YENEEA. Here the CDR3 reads CASSPREASGVGEQFF. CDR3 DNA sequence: TGTGCCAGCAGCCCCCGAGAGGCTAGCGGGGTGGGTGAGCAGTTCTTC. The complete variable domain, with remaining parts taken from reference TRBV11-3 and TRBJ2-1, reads EAGVVQSPRYKIIEKKQPVAFWCNPISGHNTLYWYLQNLGQGPELLIRYENEEAVDDSQLPKDRFSAERLKGVDSTLKIQPAELGDSAVYLCASSPREASGVGEQFFGPGTRLTVL.

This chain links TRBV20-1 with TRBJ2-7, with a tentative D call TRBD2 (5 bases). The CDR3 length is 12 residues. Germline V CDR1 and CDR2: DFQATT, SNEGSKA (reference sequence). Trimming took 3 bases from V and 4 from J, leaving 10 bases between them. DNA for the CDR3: TGCAGTGCTAGTCACCGCGGGTACGAGCAGTACTTC. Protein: CSASHRGYEQYF.